These T cell receptor beta chains were read from a single sample in a study of B cell selection in AIRE deficiency. Profiling relied on immunoSEQ multiplex PCR, and the TCRdb table lists in-frame clones only, not all of them. This sample has about 14,000 clones, with 85% to 95% found just once. Sequencing was carried out using Tregs sorted from PBMCs. The receptors shown here come from a human donor with AIRE deficiency. Both conserved end residues are part of each CDR3. Fields, in order: J gene, clone size, V gene, D gene, CDR3 protein, CDR3 DNA. A D gene is named only where the DNA matches it firmly. The size entry is marked missing in some rows and otherwise reads once, few, many or a size class.

TRBJ2-1 . TRBV9 . CASSVGRSYEQFF TGTGCCAGCAGCGTAGGGCGTTCCTATGAGCAGTTCTTC
TRBJ2-1 . TRBV19 TRBD2 CASVAGSSNEQFF TGTGCCAGTGTAGCGGGGAGCTCCAATGAGCAGTTCTTC
TRBJ2-3 . TRBV19 . CASSRIGGTDTQYF TGTGCCAGTAGTCGAATAGGGGGCACAGATACGCAGTATTTT
TRBJ2-1 . TRBV7-2 TRBD2 CASNPGLAGNNEQFF TGTGCCAGCAACCCCGGACTAGCGGGTAACAATGAGCAGTTCTTC
TRBJ2-7 once TRBV7-2 . CASSSAGGGRRFEQYF TGTGCCAGCAGCTCAGCTGGGGGCGGGAGAAGGTTTGAGCAGTACTTC
TRBJ2-4 . TRBV18 TRBD2 CASSPPGLAGDLAKNIQYF TGTGCCAGCTCACCACCGGGACTAGCGGGAGATTTAGCCAAAAACATTCAGTACTTC
TRBJ1-2 . TRBV28 . CASSLWGGGGYTF TGTGCCAGCAGTTTATGGGGGGGCGGTGGCTACACCTTC
TRBJ1-2 . TRBV4-2 TRBD1 CASSQEGTGVNYGYTF TGTGCCAGCAGCCAAGAAGGGACAGGGGTTAACTATGGCTACACCTTC
TRBJ2-3 . TRBV5-6 . CASSLMRGGKDTQYF TGTGCCAGCAGCTTGATGAGAGGGGGGAAAGATACGCAGTATTTT
TRBJ2-2 . TRBV11-1 . CASSFDDPETNTGELFF TGTGCCAGCAGCTTTGACGACCCGGAGACGAACACCGGGGAGCTGTTTTTT
TRBJ1-2 . TRBV6-6 . CASSYSAANGYTF TGTGCCAGCAGTTACTCGGCAGCGAATGGCTACACCTTC
TRBJ2-7 . TRBV28 . CASSLWDNGTYEQYF TGTGCCAGCAGTTTGTGGGACAATGGGACTTACGAGCAGTACTTC
TRBJ1-3 . TRBV6-1 . CASSERTRNHGNTIYF TGTGCCAGCAGTGAGAGGACACGAAACCATGGAAACACCATATATTTT
TRBJ2-3 . TRBV6-6 . CASSGPTDTQYF TGTGCCAGCAGCGGTCCCACAGATACGCAGTATTTT
TRBJ1-2 . TRBV11-2 . CASSLGVGGMYGYTF TGTGCCAGCAGCTTAGGCGTAGGGGGGATGTATGGCTACACCTTC
TRBJ1-3 . TRBV7-3 . CASSFPGNTIYF TGTGCCAGCAGCTTTCCGGGAAACACCATATATTTT
TRBJ2-2 . TRBV6-7 . CASSQGNGELFF TGTGCCAGCAGCCAGGGCAACGGGGAGCTGTTTTTT
TRBJ2-3 . TRBV11-3 TRBD2 CASSLGRASSTDTQYF TGTGCCAGCAGCTTGGGGAGGGCTTCTAGCACAGATACGCAGTATTTT